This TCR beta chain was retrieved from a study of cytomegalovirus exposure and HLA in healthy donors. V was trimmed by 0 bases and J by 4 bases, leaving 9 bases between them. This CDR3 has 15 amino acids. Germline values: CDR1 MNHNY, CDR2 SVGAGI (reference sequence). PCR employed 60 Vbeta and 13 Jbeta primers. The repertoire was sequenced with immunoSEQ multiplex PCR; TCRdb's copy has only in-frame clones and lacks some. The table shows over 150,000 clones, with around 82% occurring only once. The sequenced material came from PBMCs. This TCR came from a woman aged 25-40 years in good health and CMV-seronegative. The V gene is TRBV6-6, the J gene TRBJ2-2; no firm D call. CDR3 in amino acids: CASSYSTALTGELFF. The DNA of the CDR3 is TGTGCCAGCAGTTACTCTACAGCCCTCACCGGGGAGCTGTTTTTT.